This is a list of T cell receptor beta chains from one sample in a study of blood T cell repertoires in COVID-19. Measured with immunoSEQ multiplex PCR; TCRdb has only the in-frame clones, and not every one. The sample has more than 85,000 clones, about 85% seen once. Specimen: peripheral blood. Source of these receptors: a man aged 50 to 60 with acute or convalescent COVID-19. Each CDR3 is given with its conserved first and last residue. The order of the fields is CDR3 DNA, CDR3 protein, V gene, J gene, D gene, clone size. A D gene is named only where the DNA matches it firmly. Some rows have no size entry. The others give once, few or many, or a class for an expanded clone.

CDR3nt: TGCGCCAGCAGACGTACAGGGGGCGCGTGCGCCAAAAACATTCAGTACTTC
CDR3aa: CASRRTGGACAKNIQYF
v_gene: TRBV23-1
j_gene: TRBJ2-4
d_gene: TRBD1
abundance: .

CDR3nt: TGTGCCAGCAGCCCCCGACAGGTCCCCTACGAGCAGTACTTC
CDR3aa: CASSPRQVPYEQYF
v_gene: TRBV5-6
j_gene: TRBJ2-7
d_gene: .
abundance: .

CDR3nt: TGTGCCAGCAGCTTCGGGACAGGGGATGAAAAACTGTTTTTT
CDR3aa: CASSFGTGDEKLFF
v_gene: TRBV11-2
j_gene: TRBJ1-4
d_gene: TRBD1
abundance: .

CDR3nt: TGTGCCAGCAGCGGGAACCGGGACACAAACACCGGGGAGCTGTTTTTT
CDR3aa: CASSGNRDTNTGELFF
v_gene: TRBV9
j_gene: TRBJ2-2
d_gene: .
abundance: once

CDR3nt: TGTGCCAGCAGCTGGGAGGACACCTTTCAGCCCCAGCATTTT
CDR3aa: CASSWEDTFQPQHF
v_gene: TRBV7-2
j_gene: TRBJ1-5
d_gene: .
abundance: .

CDR3nt: TGCAGCGTTGAAGGGCCCCTAGCGGGGGGGAAAAACATTCAGTACTTC
CDR3aa: CSVEGPLAGGKNIQYF
v_gene: TRBV29-1
j_gene: TRBJ2-4
d_gene: TRBD2
abundance: .

CDR3nt: TGTGCCAGCAGCGAAAAGGGCCCTAGCGGGGGGCGACAAGAGACCCAGTACTTC
CDR3aa: CASSEKGPSGGRQETQYF
v_gene: TRBV11-3
j_gene: TRBJ2-5
d_gene: TRBD2
abundance: .

CDR3nt: TGTGCCAGCAGCGTAGGTACTGCGGGGGCGGTAGATACGCAGTATTTT
CDR3aa: CASSVGTAGAVDTQYF
v_gene: TRBV9
j_gene: TRBJ2-3
d_gene: .
abundance: .

CDR3nt: TGTGCTAGCAGCTTATCGGCTGGAGCGTACAATGAGCAGTTCTTC
CDR3aa: CASSLSAGAYNEQFF
v_gene: TRBV7-7
j_gene: TRBJ2-1
d_gene: .
abundance: .

CDR3nt: TGTGCTAGTGGGATAGGGGTGAATGAGCAGTTCTTC
CDR3aa: CASGIGVNEQFF
v_gene: TRBV12-5
j_gene: TRBJ2-1
d_gene: .
abundance: .

CDR3nt: TGTGCCTGGAGCCATGAAACAGGGGGAGGTACGCAGTATTTT
CDR3aa: CAWSHETGGGTQYF
v_gene: TRBV30
j_gene: TRBJ2-3
d_gene: TRBD1
abundance: .

CDR3nt: TGTGCCAGCAGCCAAGGGGGGGGAATGAACACTGAAGCTTTCTTT
CDR3aa: CASSQGGGMNTEAFF
v_gene: TRBV3-1/TRBV3-2
j_gene: TRBJ1-1
d_gene: .
abundance: .

CDR3nt: TGTGCCAGCTCACCACCCGGTTGGATAGCGGGGGCCGATGATACGCAGTATTTT
CDR3aa: CASSPPGWIAGADDTQYF
v_gene: TRBV18
j_gene: TRBJ2-3
d_gene: TRBD2
abundance: .

CDR3nt: TGTGCCGCTCAGCGGGGGCAGGGGATAGGGGCTACGCAGTATTTT
CDR3aa: CAAQRGQGIGATQYF
v_gene: TRBV24-1
j_gene: TRBJ2-3
d_gene: TRBD2
abundance: .

CDR3nt: TGCGCCAGCAGCACACACGGGACAGCCACCGGGGAGCTGTTTTTT
CDR3aa: CASSTHGTATGELFF
v_gene: TRBV5-1
j_gene: TRBJ2-2
d_gene: TRBD1
abundance: .

CDR3nt: TGTGCCAGCAGCCAAGTGTTGGGACAGGGGTTCCCCTCTGGAAACACCATATATTTT
CDR3aa: CASSQVLGQGFPSGNTIYF
v_gene: TRBV9
j_gene: TRBJ1-3
d_gene: TRBD1
abundance: .

CDR3nt: TGTGCCAGTAGCACGGACAGGGGGCGACCTAATGAAAAACTGTTTTTT
CDR3aa: CASSTDRGRPNEKLFF
v_gene: TRBV19
j_gene: TRBJ1-4
d_gene: TRBD1
abundance: .

CDR3nt: TGTGCCAGTAGACCTACAGGGGAGACCTATGGCTACACCTTC
CDR3aa: CASRPTGETYGYTF
v_gene: TRBV19
j_gene: TRBJ1-2
d_gene: TRBD1
abundance: .

CDR3nt: TGTGCCAGCAGTCCCGGGACAGGGATTGAAAAACTGTTTTTT
CDR3aa: CASSPGTGIEKLFF
v_gene: TRBV28
j_gene: TRBJ1-4
d_gene: TRBD1
abundance: .

CDR3nt: TGTGCCAGCAGTTTGAGAGAGAACACTGAAGCTTTCTTT
CDR3aa: CASSLRENTEAFF
v_gene: TRBV27
j_gene: TRBJ1-1
d_gene: .
abundance: .

CDR3nt: TGCGCCAGCAGCTTGGAAGGACAGGGGGTCAACGGCTACACCTTC
CDR3aa: CASSLEGQGVNGYTF
v_gene: TRBV5-1
j_gene: TRBJ1-2
d_gene: TRBD1
abundance: .

CDR3nt: TGCGCCAGCAGCTCCCGGGAGGGGTGGGTCACTGAAGCTTTCTTT
CDR3aa: CASSSREGWVTEAFF
v_gene: TRBV5-1
j_gene: TRBJ1-1
d_gene: .
abundance: .

CDR3nt: TGTGCCTCGTCCGGGACAGGGGCTTACGAGCAGTACTTC
CDR3aa: CASSGTGAYEQYF
v_gene: TRBV13
j_gene: TRBJ2-7
d_gene: TRBD1
abundance: once

CDR3nt: TGCGCCAGCAGCTTGGCTAGCGGGGATTACAATGAGCAGTTCTTC
CDR3aa: CASSLASGDYNEQFF
v_gene: TRBV5-1
j_gene: TRBJ2-1
d_gene: TRBD2
abundance: .

CDR3nt: TGTGCCATCAGTTGGGACTACGGGACAGGGTGGAGCTCTGGAAACACCATATATTTT
CDR3aa: CAISWDYGTGWSSGNTIYF
v_gene: TRBV10-3
j_gene: TRBJ1-3
d_gene: TRBD1
abundance: .